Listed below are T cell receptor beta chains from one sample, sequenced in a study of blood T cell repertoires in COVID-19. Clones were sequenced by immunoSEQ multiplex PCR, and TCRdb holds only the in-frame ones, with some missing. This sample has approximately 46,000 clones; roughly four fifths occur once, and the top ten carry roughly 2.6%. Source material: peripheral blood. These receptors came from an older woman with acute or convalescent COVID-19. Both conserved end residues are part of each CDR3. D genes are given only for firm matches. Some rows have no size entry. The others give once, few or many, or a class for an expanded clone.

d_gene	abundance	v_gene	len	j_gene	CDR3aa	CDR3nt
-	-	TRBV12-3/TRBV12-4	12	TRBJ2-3	CASSFSGNTQYF	TGTGCCAGCAGTTTCTCGGGAAATACGCAGTATTTT
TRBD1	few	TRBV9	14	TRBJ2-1	CASSEGTGLSEQFF	TGTGCCAGCAGCGAGGGGACAGGGTTGAGTGAGCAGTTCTTC
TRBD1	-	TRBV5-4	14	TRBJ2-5	CASSSTGGTETQYF	TGTGCCAGCAGCTCGACAGGGGGCACAGAGACCCAGTACTTC
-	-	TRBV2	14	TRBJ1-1	CASQTGVTNTEAFF	TGTGCCAGCCAAACGGGGGTGACGAACACTGAAGCTTTCTTT
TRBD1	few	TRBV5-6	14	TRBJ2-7	CASRPGTGAYEQYF	TGTGCCAGCAGGCCCGGGACAGGGGCCTACGAGCAGTACTTC
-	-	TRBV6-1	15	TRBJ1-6	CASSEVRQGASPLHF	TGTGCCAGCAGTGAAGTTCGTCAGGGTGCGTCACCCCTCCACTTT
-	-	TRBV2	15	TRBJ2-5	CASREIRGYQETQYF	TGTGCCAGCAGAGAGATCAGGGGCTACCAAGAGACCCAGTACTTC
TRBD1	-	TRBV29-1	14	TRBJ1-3	CSVGTGGSGNTIYF	TGCAGCGTTGGGACAGGGGGGTCTGGAAACACCATATATTTT
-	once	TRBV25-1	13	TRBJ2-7	CASSPTESYEQYF	TGTGCCAGCAGTCCGACTGAATCCTACGAGCAGTACTTC
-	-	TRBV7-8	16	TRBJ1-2	CASSLARVGGSDGYTF	TGTGCCAGCAGCTTAGCCAGGGTAGGTGGATCGGATGGCTACACCTTC
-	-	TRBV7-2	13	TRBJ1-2	CASSAKGDLGYTF	TGTGCCAGCAGCGCAAAGGGGGATCTTGGCTACACCTTC
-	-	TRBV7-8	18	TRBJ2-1	CASSSGRARGGVFNEQFF	TGTGCCAGCAGCTCCGGGCGCGCTAGGGGGGGTGTGTTCAATGAGCAGTTCTTC
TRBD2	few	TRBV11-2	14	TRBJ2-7	CASSLLAGGYEQYF	TGTGCCAGCAGCTTATTAGCGGGAGGGTACGAGCAGTACTTC
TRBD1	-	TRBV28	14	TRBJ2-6	CASSPDRVTNVLTF	TGTGCCAGCAGTCCCGACAGGGTGACCAACGTCCTGACTTTC
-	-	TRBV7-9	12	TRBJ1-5	CASSNQGQPQHF	TGTGCCAGCAGCAACCAGGGTCAGCCCCAGCATTTT
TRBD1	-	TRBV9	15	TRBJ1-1	CASSGQGALNTEAFF	TGTGCCAGCAGCGGCCAGGGGGCCCTGAACACTGAAGCTTTCTTT
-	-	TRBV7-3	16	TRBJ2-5	CASSLPPPRVQETQYF	TGTGCCAGCAGTCTACCCCCCCCCAGGGTCCAAGAGACCCAGTACTTC
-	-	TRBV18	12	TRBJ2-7	CASSPADYEQYF	TGTGCCAGCTCACCGGCGGACTACGAGCAGTACTTC
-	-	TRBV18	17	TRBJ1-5	CASSPFGRVGGNQPQHF	TGTGCCAGCTCACCATTCGGCAGGGTGGGTGGCAATCAGCCCCAGCATTTT
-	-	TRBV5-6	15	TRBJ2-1	CASSLVGSSYNEQFF	TGTGCCAGCAGCTTGGTGGGCTCCTCCTACAATGAGCAGTTCTTC
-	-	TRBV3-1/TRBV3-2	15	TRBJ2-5	CASSQTTAKVGAQYF	TGTGCCAGCAGCCAAACGACAGCGAAGGTGGGTGCCCAGTACTTC
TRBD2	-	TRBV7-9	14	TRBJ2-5	CASSLTSGRETQYF	TGTGCCAGCAGCTTAACTAGCGGGCGGGAGACCCAGTACTTC
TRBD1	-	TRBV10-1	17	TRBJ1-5	CASNGGRGSYSNQPQHF	TGCGCCAGCAACGGGGGCAGGGGGTCTTATAGCAATCAGCCCCAGCATTTT
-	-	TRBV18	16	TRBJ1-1	CASSQLPGSKNTEAFF	TGTGCCAGCTCACAGCTACCCGGGAGCAAGAACACTGAAGCTTTCTTT
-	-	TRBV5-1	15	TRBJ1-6	CASSLGTVTNSPLHF	TGCGCCAGCAGCTTGGGGACAGTCACTAATTCACCCCTCCACTTT
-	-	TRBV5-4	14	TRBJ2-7	CASSPDSGSYEQYF	TGTGCCAGCAGCCCGGACAGTGGCTCCTACGAGCAGTACTTC
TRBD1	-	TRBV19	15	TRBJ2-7	CASSKPGQQSSEQYF	TGTGCCAGTAGTAAACCGGGACAGCAGTCGTCCGAGCAGTACTTC
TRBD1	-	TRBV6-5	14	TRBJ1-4	CASGRDRTNEKLFF	TGTGCCAGTGGGAGGGACAGGACCAATGAAAAACTGTTTTTT